A single sample is the source of the 31 T cell receptor beta chains below, sequenced in a study of blood T cell repertoires in COVID-19. Profiled with immunoSEQ multiplex PCR; TCRdb holds only in-frame clones, not every one. The sample has some 250,000 clones, around 84% seen once; the top ten hold roughly 3.3%. Sequenced material: peripheral blood. These receptors all stem from a woman between 18 and 30 years old with acute or convalescent COVID-19.

This chain links TRBV7-9 with TRBJ2-5; 9 bases map to TRBD1. This CDR3 spans 14 amino acids. Germline V gives CDR1 SEHNR, CDR2 FQNEAQ (reference sequence). V gave up 5 bases and J gave up 4 bases; unmatched junction bases: 5. The CDR3 loop is CASSPGQGGETQYF. The CDR3 coding sequence is TGTGCCAGCAGCCCGGGACAGGGAGGAGAGACCCAGTACTTC.

The CDR3 sequence: CASSWGDRGTREPQHF. CDR3 coding DNA: TGTGCCAGCAGCTGGGGGGACAGGGGGACAAGGGAGCCCCAGCATTTT. This chain uses TRBV5-5 with TRBJ1-5, with 11 bases that match TRBD1. Germline V gives CDR1 SGHKS, CDR2 YYEKEE (reference sequence). V was pared by 3 bases and J by 8 bases, with 10 bases of the junction left unmatched. The CDR3 sequence is 16 residues long.

This clone came up once. The chain carries TRBV19 and TRBJ1-2, with TRBD1 identical over 8 bases. The length of the CDR3 is 17 residues. Trimming took 3 bases from V and 1 from J; bases not matched to a gene: 10. The germline gives CDR1 LNHDA, CDR2 SQIVND (reference sequence). CDR3 sequence: CASSIHRDRSINYGYTF. For the CDR3, the DNA is TGTGCCAGTAGTATTCACCGGGACAGGTCCATTAACTATGGCTACACCTTC.

The chain carries TRBV15 and TRBJ2-3; TRBD1 aligns across 9 bases. V was clipped by 5 bases and J by 2 bases; unmatched bases: 5. The germline V gene encodes CDR1 LNHNV and CDR2 YYDKDF (reference sequence). The CDR3 has 15 amino acids. The CDR3 DNA is TGTGCCACCAGCGGCGACAGGGGGGCCACAGATACGCAGTATTTT. Translation: CATSGDRGATDTQYF. The variable domain in full, with the rest retrieved from reference TRBV15 and TRBJ2-3, is DAMVIQNPRYQVTQFGKPVTLSCSQTLNHNVMYWYQQKSSQAPKLLFHYYDKDFNNEADTPDNFQSRRPNTSFCFLDIRSPGLGDTAMYLCATSGDRGATDTQYFGPGTRLTVL.

This clone was seen more than once but under ten times. This chain connects TRBV24-1 to TRBJ2-2; 7 bases line up with TRBD1. Looked up from germline, CDR1 is KGHDR and CDR2 is SFDVKD. This CDR3 has 15 residues. V dropped 7 bases and J dropped 0; count of bases not matched to a gene: 4. This CDR3 reads CATRTGTANTGELFF. The CDR3 region has the DNA TGTGCCACCAGGACCGGGACAGCGAACACCGGGGAGCTGTTTTTT.

CDR3 nucleotide sequence: TGTGCCAGCAGTTCCCCCGGGGCTAGCGGGATTTCCTACGAGCAGTACTTC. Its translation: CASSSPGASGISYEQYF. This chain links TRBV6-2 or TRBV6-3 with TRBJ2-7; 9 bases are shared with TRBD2. V trimming: 4 bases; J trimming: 1 base; junction bases outside the gene matches: 11. Germline values: CDR1 MNHEY, CDR2 SVGEGT. The CDR3 consists of 17 residues.

The chain combines TRBV28 with TRBJ1-5; the D gene is possibly TRBD1 (6 bases). Trimming cost V 2 bases and J 6 bases, with 11 bases left between them. This CDR3 spans 14 amino acids. CDR1 is MDHEN and CDR2 is SYDVKM in the germline V gene. CDR3 residues: CASSLGGRGQPQHF. In nucleotides, the CDR3 is TGTGCCAGCAGTTTAGGGGGCCGGGGTCAGCCCCAGCATTTT.

The chain carries TRBV30 and TRBJ2-3; D may be TRBD2 (5 bases). Trimming cost V 0 bases and J 2 bases, with 12 bases left between them. Germline V gene lookup returns CDR1 GTSNPN and CDR2 SVGIG (reference sequence). The CDR3 sequence is 15 residues long. In DNA, the CDR3 is TGTGCCTGGAGTGTAGGGAGCGGACTCACAGATACGCAGTATTTT. The encoded protein is CAWSVGSGLTDTQYF.

The chain couples TRBV11-2 to TRBJ2-1, with 7 positions matching TRBD2. Trimming at V came to 0 bases and at J to 4 bases, leaving 18 bases not matched to a gene. Germline V CDR1 and CDR2: SGHAT, FQNNGV. This CDR3 is built from 20 residues. The CDR3, as DNA: TGTGCCAGCAGCTTAGATAATTCCGGGAGCCGTTGGGGGGGGTACAATGAGCAGTTCTTC. Protein sequence: CASSLDNSGSRWGGYNEQFF. Full variable domain (outside the CDR3, taken from reference TRBV11-2 and TRBJ2-1): EAGVAQSPRYKIIEKRQSVAFWCNPISGHATLYWYQQILGQGPKLLIQFQNNGVVDDSQLPKDRFSAERLKGVDSTLKIQPAKLEDSAVYLCASSLDNSGSRWGGYNEQFFGPGTRLTVL.

The chain combines TRBV5-1 with TRBJ1-1; TRBD1 agrees at 7 bases. The germline V gene has CDR1 SGHRS and CDR2 YFSETQ. The CDR3 covers 13 residues. V lost 1 base to trimming and J lost 3 bases; unmatched junction nucleotides: 0. The CDR3 DNA follows: TGCGCCAGCAGCTTGACAGGGGACACTGAAGCTTTCTTT. As protein: CASSLTGDTEAFF.

The rearrangement links TRBV25-1 to TRBJ2-3; 9 bases are a match to TRBD2. J lost 10 bases, V lost 1 base, and 15 bases had no gene match. Per germline, CDR1 MGHDK and CDR2 SYGVNS. The CDR3 loop spans 17 amino acids. As DNA, the CDR3 is TGTGCCAGCAGTGAATCGGGCAGGGGGTTTAGCGGGAGTCCGCAGTATTTT. Translating it yields CASSESGRGFSGSPQYF.

V is TRBV7-2 and J is TRBJ1-1; no definite D call. CDR1 and CDR2 from the germline V gene are SGHTA and FQGNSA. The CDR3 runs to 14 residues. V lost 2 bases and J lost 0, with 7 bases in between. The CDR3 nucleotides are TGTGCCAGCAGCTTACCGCGCATGAACACTGAAGCTTTCTTT. This gives the protein CASSLPRMNTEAFF.

V gene TRBV5-6 combines with J gene TRBJ2-7, with 8 bases lining up with TRBD1. CDR3 length: 14 amino acids. Trimming took 4 bases from V and 2 from J; bases not matched to a gene: 5. From germline, CDR1 is SGHDT and CDR2 YYEEEE. CDR3 amino acids: CASSGGTGPYEQYF. DNA of the CDR3: TGTGCCAGCAGCGGCGGGACAGGACCCTACGAGCAGTACTTC.

The chain has TRBV3-1 (or the pseudogene TRBV3-2) and TRBJ2-7; 14 bases fit TRBD2. Germline assignment: CDR1 LGHDT and CDR2 YNNKEL (reference sequence). This CDR3 comprises 16 residues. Trimming took 0 bases from V and 7 from J; bases not matched to a gene: 5. Written as DNA, the CDR3 is TGTGCCAGCAGCCAAGATCTGGGACTAGCGGGAGAGGAGCAGTACTTC. As protein: CASSQDLGLAGEEQYF.

V gene TRBV4-3 combines with J gene TRBJ2-1; D may be TRBD2 (5 bases). With 0 bases removed from V and 7 bases from J, the gap between germline ends came to 19 bases. There are 17 residues in the CDR3. Germline V gives CDR1 LGHNA, CDR2 YSLEER. This chain's CDR3 is CASSQEVAGPLGNEQFF. The CDR3 DNA is TGCGCCAGCAGCCAAGAGGTCGCGGGCCCATTGGGTAATGAGCAGTTCTTC.

The J gene is TRBJ1-2, the V gene TRBV4-3; TRBD1 might be the D (6 bases). This CDR3 comprises 15 residues. V lost 4 bases and J lost 4, with 16 bases in between. The germline gives CDR1 LGHNA, CDR2 YSLEER. CDR3 sequence reads: CASSPHTGTIYGYTF. The CDR3 nucleotides read TGCGCCAGCAGCCCACACACCGGGACAATCTATGGCTACACCTTC.

The chain couples TRBV10-1 to TRBJ2-7, with 12 bases that match TRBD2. The CDR3 is 15 amino acids. Germline assignment: CDR1 WNHNN and CDR2 SYGVQD (reference sequence). Trimming cost V 6 bases and J 6 bases; bases outside gene matches: 9. The CDR3 nucleotides are TGCGCCAGCAGGGGAACTAGCGGGAGGCGGCTCGAGCAGTACTTC. Translating it yields CASRGTSGRRLEQYF.

The chain joins TRBV10-3 to TRBJ2-3, with D maybe TRBD1 (5 bases). The ends were cut back, 1 base at V and 2 bases at J, with 16 bases in the middle. CDR1 is ENHRY, CDR2 SYGVKD, per germline. This CDR3 comprises 17 residues. The CDR3 bases are TGTGCCATCAGTGAGTTTTCTGGGGCGGTCTTCACAGATACGCAGTATTTT. Its protein product is CAISEFSGAVFTDTQYF.

This chain links TRBV7-2 with TRBJ2-3; the match to TRBD2 covers 10 bases. The CDR3 runs 16 residues. The junction had 5 bases not matched to a gene; V was cut back by 5 bases and J by 0 bases. CDR1 and CDR2 from the germline V gene are SGHTA and FQGNSA. This chain's CDR3 is CASSPGTSVSTDTQYF. In nucleotides, the CDR3 is TGTGCCAGCAGCCCCGGGACTAGCGTAAGCACAGATACGCAGTATTTT.

The chain recombines TRBV5-6 with TRBJ1-6; D not resolved. CDR1 SGHDT and CDR2 YYEEEE come from the germline V gene. Trimming cost V 0 bases and J 11 bases, with 12 bases left between them. The CDR3 consists of 14 residues. CDR3 loop: CASSLEPTNTPLHF. The CDR3 bases are TGTGCCAGCAGCTTGGAACCTACCAATACACCCCTCCACTTT.

The gene calls are TRBV30 and TRBJ1-6; D not certain. Germline lookup yields CDR1 GTSNPN and CDR2 SVGIG (reference sequence). V lost 8 bases to trimming and J lost 5 bases, with 7 bases between them. The CDR3 is 11 residues long. CDR3 coding DNA: TGTGCCACCAGGAATAATTCACCCCTCCACTTT. Its translation is CATRNNSPLHF.

This rearrangement joins TRBV7-9 to TRBJ2-3; 7 bases agree with TRBD1. Per germline, CDR1 SEHNR and CDR2 FQNEAQ (reference sequence). Germline trimming cut 1 base from V and 0 bases from J; bases unmatched to any gene: 1. CDR3 length: 15 residues. The CDR3: CASSLGTGSTDTQYF. The CDR3 DNA reads as TGTGCCAGCAGCTTAGGGACAGGCAGCACAGATACGCAGTATTTT.

This sequence joins TRBV15 and TRBJ1-1; 9 bases align to TRBD1. Unmatched junction bases numbered 2, after V lost 1 base and J lost 5 bases. Germline assignment: CDR1 LNHNV and CDR2 YYDKDF (reference sequence). This CDR3 has 14 amino acids. The CDR3 DNA is TGTGCCACCAGCAGAGGACAGGGGGGTACTGAAGCTTTCTTT. Encoded protein: CATSRGQGGTEAFF.

The chain uses TRBV29-1 and TRBJ2-3; D uncertain. This CDR3 is built from 12 residues. Germline-derived CDR1 and CDR2 are SQVTM and ANQGSEA. The V and J ends lost 2 bases and 1 base respectively, with 4 bases between them. The CDR3 is CSVERGTDTQYF. CDR3 in DNA: TGCAGCGTTGAACGGGGCACAGATACGCAGTATTTT.

This clone was detected many times. The chain employs TRBV6-6 and TRBJ2-2, with 7 positions matching TRBD1. The CDR3 covers 15 residues. Per germline, CDR1 MNHNY and CDR2 SVGAGI (reference sequence). V was clipped by 6 bases and J by 0 bases; unmatched bases: 4. The CDR3 region is CASRWDRSNTGELFF. For the CDR3, the DNA is TGTGCCAGCAGATGGGACAGATCGAACACCGGGGAGCTGTTTTTT.

The J gene is TRBJ2-1, the V gene TRBV5-1, with 7 bases fitting TRBD2. CDR1 is SGHRS, CDR2 YFSETQ, per germline. The CDR3 spans 15 residues. Trimming at V came to 2 bases and at J to 4 bases, leaving 6 bases not matched to a gene. The CDR3 sequence: CASSFFREVYNEQFF. The CDR3 DNA sequence: TGCGCCAGCAGCTTTTTTCGGGAGGTGTACAATGAGCAGTTCTTC.

The chain joins TRBV6-1 to TRBJ2-3; tentative D call: TRBD2 (6 bases). The CDR3 runs 14 residues. V lost 5 bases and J lost 0, with 9 bases in between. Germline V gene sequence: CDR1 MNHNS, CDR2 SASEGT. This chain's CDR3 is CASSYSGSTDTQYF. The CDR3 region has the DNA TGTGCCAGCAGTTATAGCGGTAGCACAGATACGCAGTATTTT.

The J gene is TRBJ2-1, the V gene TRBV5-1; 15 bases match TRBD2. CDR1 and CDR2 (germline): SGHRS, YFSETQ. J was trimmed by 4 bases and V by 4 bases; bases with no gene match: 6. The CDR3 consists of 17 residues. DNA of the CDR3: TGCGCCAGCAGCCCGGGGACTAGCGGGAGGTATTACAATGAGCAGTTCTTC. As protein: CASSPGTSGRYYNEQFF. Looking up the rest from reference TRBV5-1 and TRBJ2-1 gives the full variable domain: KAGVTQTPRYLIKTRGQQVTLSCSPISGHRSVSWYQQTPGQGLQFLFEYFSETQRNKGNFPGRFSGRQFSNSRSEMNVSTLELGDSALYLCASSPGTSGRYYNEQFFGPGTRLTVL.

The V gene is TRBV30, the J gene TRBJ2-7; 7 bases match TRBD1. There are 13 residues in the CDR3. The germline V gene has CDR1 GTSNPN and CDR2 SVGIG (reference sequence). V trimming: 5 bases; J trimming: 3 bases; junction bases outside the gene matches: 7. This CDR3 reads CAWDRERYYEQYF. For the CDR3, the DNA is TGTGCCTGGGACAGGGAGAGGTACTACGAGCAGTACTTC.

The J gene is TRBJ1-2, the V gene TRBV18; D is unresolved. This CDR3 comprises 16 residues. V was clipped by 1 base and J by 2 bases, with 14 bases between them. Per germline, CDR1 KGHSH and CDR2 LQKENI. The CDR3 sequence is CASSPLGLRANYGYTF. DNA for the CDR3: TGTGCCAGCTCACCACTAGGCTTGAGGGCGAACTATGGCTACACCTTC.

This clone showed up just once. V is TRBV6-5 and J is TRBJ1-6; TRBD1 matches 8 bases. Germline CDR1 is MNHEY and CDR2 is SVGAGI. The CDR3 runs 15 residues. Trimming removed 2 bases from V and 12 bases from J; junction bases left unmatched: 9. The CDR3 coding sequence is TGTGCCAGCAGTTACGTCGACAGGGGAGGAGGACCCCTCCACTTT. Its translation is CASSYVDRGGGPLHF.